This is a list of T cell receptor beta chains from one sample in a study of blood T cell repertoires in COVID-19. Method: immunoSEQ multiplex PCR; TCRdb's copy keeps in-frame clones and lacks some. The sample carries about 440,000 clones, roughly 91% recorded once. The sample comprised PBMCs or T cells enriched from blood (not recorded which). The receptors here all came from a man aged 18-30 years who had recovered from COVID-19. The CDR3 runs from the conserved cysteine through the conserved F or W. D genes are given only for firm matches. Clone sizes are given selectively: once, few, many, or a class where the clone is expanded.

V gene	clone size	J gene	D gene	CDR3 DNA	CDR3 protein
TRBV29-1	-	TRBJ1-2	-	TGCAGCGTCGGTAGACAGGTTAACTATGGCTACACCTTC	CSVGRQVNYGYTF
TRBV7-6	-	TRBJ1-1	-	TGTGCCAGCAGCTTAATTCCCGGTAGCACTGAAGCTTTCTTT	CASSLIPGSTEAFF
TRBV6-5	-	TRBJ2-7	TRBD1	TGTGCCAGCAGGACAGGGATAACCTCCTACGAGCAGTACTTC	CASRTGITSYEQYF
TRBV12-5	-	TRBJ1-1	TRBD1	TGTGCTAGTGGTTTCAGGGGGCGCAAAACTGAAGCTTTCTTT	CASGFRGRKTEAFF
TRBV2	-	TRBJ1-5	-	TGTGCCAGCACAGGGAAGGGCAATCAGCCCCAGCATTTT	CASTGKGNQPQHF
TRBV4-1	-	TRBJ1-4	-	TGCGCCAGCAGCCAGATAGGGCAGGGAAATGAAAAACTGTTTTTT	CASSQIGQGNEKLFF
TRBV7-8	-	TRBJ1-3	TRBD1	TGTGCCAGCAGCTTAACAGGGGGCGGAAACACCATATATTTT	CASSLTGGGNTIYF
TRBV2	few	TRBJ2-1	-	TGTGCCAGCAGCGAACGATCCGGGACATGGGGGTTCTTC	CASSERSGTWGFF
TRBV19	once	TRBJ1-5	-	TGTGCCAGCCGGGTAACTGTGGTCAATCAGCCCCAGCATTTT	CASRVTVVNQPQHF
TRBV7-3	-	TRBJ2-1	TRBD2	TGTGCCAGCAGCTCAAGCCCGGGACTAGCGGGCGATGAGCAGTTCTTC	CASSSSPGLAGDEQFF
TRBV5-1	-	TRBJ2-2	TRBD2	TGCGCCAGCAGCTTGGGACTAGCGGGGGGCGCGAACACCGGGGAGCTGTTTTTT	CASSLGLAGGANTGELFF
TRBV4-1	-	TRBJ1-1	-	TGCGCCAGCAGCCCTACACAGGGAAACACTGAAGCTTTCTTT	CASSPTQGNTEAFF
TRBV6-5	-	TRBJ1-4	TRBD1	TGTGCCAGCAGCGCAGGGGGGGAAAAACTGTTTTTT	CASSAGGEKLFF
TRBV18	-	TRBJ1-6	TRBD1	TGTGCCAGCTCCCTGACACCCGGGACAGGGAGCAATTCACCCCTCCACTTT	CASSLTPGTGSNSPLHF
TRBV6-4	-	TRBJ2-2	-	TGTGCCAGCGGCCGGGACAACGCGAACACCGGGGAGCTGTTTTTT	CASGRDNANTGELFF
TRBV4-1	-	TRBJ1-3	-	TGCGCCAGCAGCCCGGGTGTGACAGCTGGAAACACCATATATTTT	CASSPGVTAGNTIYF
TRBV13	-	TRBJ1-1	TRBD1	TGTGCCAGCAGCTCAGGACAGGGGACCACTGAAGCTTTCTTT	CASSSGQGTTEAFF
TRBV5-8	-	TRBJ2-5	TRBD1	TGTGCCAGCAGCGTGACAGGGGGCCTGGAGACCCAGTACTTC	CASSVTGGLETQYF
TRBV11-3	-	TRBJ1-2	TRBD1	TGTGCCAGCAGCCGCGGAGGGGGGACAGGGGATGGCTACACCTTC	CASSRGGGTGDGYTF
TRBV28	-	TRBJ1-2	TRBD1	TGTGCCAGCAGTTTAACATCACTGGACAGGGGGCTGGGTTATGGCTACACCTTC	CASSLTSLDRGLGYGYTF
TRBV5-1	-	TRBJ1-6	TRBD1	TGCGCCAGCAGCTTCTCGGGACAGGGGAATTCACCCCTCCACTTT	CASSFSGQGNSPLHF
TRBV2	-	TRBJ2-2	-	TGTGCCAGCAGTGGACGGGGGTGGGCCGGGGAGCTGTTTTTT	CASSGRGWAGELFF
TRBV10-3	-	TRBJ2-1	TRBD2	TGTGCCATCCTTGGCGGGAGCGGCTACAATGAGCAGTTCTTC	CAILGGSGYNEQFF